This T cell receptor beta chain was identified during a study of graft-versus-host responses after intestinal transplantation. Study overall: Isolated intestinal, liver-intestinal, or multivisceral transplants were what recipients had. Study results and limitations: Allografts of patients with graft-donor T cell macrochimerism showed high graft-versus-host to host-versus-graft clone ratios. Some GvH clones appeared in ileal mucosa or blood before recipient bone marrow.

Sequencing was performed with immunoSEQ multiplex PCR; in TCRdb, only in-frame clones are kept and a portion is missing. This table holds about 88,000 clones, more than 85% found once. Regarding this clone: Its antigen is not known.

From germline, CDR1 is GTSNPN and CDR2 SVGIG (reference sequence). V was clipped by 1 base and J by 5 bases, with 14 bases between them. The length of the CDR3 is 14 residues. The chain couples TRBV30 to TRBJ2-5, with D possibly being TRBD1 (5 bases). The clonotype comes from a human donor who was the organ donor for an intestinal transplant. Sequenced material: unstimulated CD4+ T cells sorted from spleen or lymph node cells, taken before transplant. The CDR3 DNA is TGTGCCTGGAGTGAGGGGCAGGGTTTGGAGACCCAGTACTTC. Translated: CAWSEGQGLETQYF. Based on the CDR3 plus reference TRBV30 and TRBJ2-5, the full variable domain is SQTIHQWPATLVQPVGSPLSLECTVEGTSNPNLYWYRQAAGRGLQLLFYSVGIGQISSEVPQNLSASRPQDRQFILSSKKLLLSDSGFYLCAWSEGQGLETQYFGPGTRLLVL.